Sequencing of this T cell receptor (beta chain) was carried out in a study of T cells in Graves' hyperthyroidism and ophthalmopathy. Of note for this clonotype: No antigen is known for it. A much bigger clone sits one base away, suggesting this may be a read error.

Findings and caveats of the study: Appearing also in blood were most of the thyroid clonotypes expanded above 0.001.

Per the germline V gene, CDR1 is SQVTM and CDR2 is ANQGSEA. V dropped 7 bases and J dropped 3; count of bases not matched to a gene: 5. The CDR3 sequence is 13 residues long. TCR beta CDR3 region amplification was performed from RNA transcripts. When the TCR CDR3 underwent first-round RT-PCR, the HTBI primer set was used. TCRdb fed the multiplex PCR reads into MiXCR, producing one record per CDR3 protein. The sample lists 300,000 to 400,000 distinct CDR3 sequences; over 20% were seen once. The chain links TRBV29-1 to TRBJ2-1; 8 bases fit TRBD2. The TCR was taken from a woman aged 45-59 years with Graves' hyperthyroidism. Input material: blood. CDR3 in DNA: TGCAGCGCTATGGGACTAGTCTACAATGAGCAGTTCTTC. Translated: CSAMGLVYNEQFF.